This T cell receptor beta chain was identified in a study of CD8 T cells in Susac syndrome. Across the study: At blood draw, Susac syndrome patients were therapy-naive, on corticosteroids, or on intravenous immunoglobulin alone.

Trimming pared 4 bases from V and 6 bases from J, leaving 9 bases between. The CDR3 length is 13 residues. Germline V lookup: CDR1 ENHRY, CDR2 SYGVKD. Reverse transcription used roughly 0.45 to 1 ug RNA and random hexamers. TCRdb reprocessed the immunoSEQ multiplex PCR reads via MiXCR and lists one record per CDR3 protein. This sample has some 110,000 distinct CDR3 sequences, with approximately 96% found just once. This TCR was sampled from a human donor with Susac syndrome. Source material: CD4+ T cells from PBMCs. The V gene is TRBV10-3, the J gene TRBJ2-2; D is ambiguous. CDR3 amino acids: CAISGGPPGELFF. CDR3 DNA sequence: TGTGCCATCAGTGGAGGCCCTCCCGGGGAGCTGTTTTTT.